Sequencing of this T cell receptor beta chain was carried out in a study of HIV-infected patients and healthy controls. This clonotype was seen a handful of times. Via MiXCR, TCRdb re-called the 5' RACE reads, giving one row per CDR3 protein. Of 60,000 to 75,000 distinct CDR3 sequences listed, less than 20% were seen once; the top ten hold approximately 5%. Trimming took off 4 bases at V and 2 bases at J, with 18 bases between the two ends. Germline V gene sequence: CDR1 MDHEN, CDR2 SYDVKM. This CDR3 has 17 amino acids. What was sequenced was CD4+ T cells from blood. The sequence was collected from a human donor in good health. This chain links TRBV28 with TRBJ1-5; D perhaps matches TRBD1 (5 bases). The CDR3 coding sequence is TGTGCCAGCAGTTCATCGACAGCACTATTTGGCAATCAGCCCCAGCATTTT. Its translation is CASSSSTALFGNQPQHF.